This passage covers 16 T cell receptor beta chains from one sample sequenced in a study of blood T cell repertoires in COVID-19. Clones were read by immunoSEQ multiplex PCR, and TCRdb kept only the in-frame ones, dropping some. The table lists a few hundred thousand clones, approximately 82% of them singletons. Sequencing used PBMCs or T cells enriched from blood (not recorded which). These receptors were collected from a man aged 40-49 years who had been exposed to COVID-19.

This CDR3 reads CASSLGRAEQYF. The CDR3, as DNA: TGTGCCAGCAGCTTGGGGAGGGCCGAGCAGTACTTC. V is TRBV5-4 and J is TRBJ2-7; a weak D match, TRBD2 (6 bases). Trimming removed 0 bases from V and 6 bases from J, with 7 bases in between. Germline V gives CDR1 SGHNT, CDR2 YYREEE (reference sequence). There are 12 residues in the CDR3.

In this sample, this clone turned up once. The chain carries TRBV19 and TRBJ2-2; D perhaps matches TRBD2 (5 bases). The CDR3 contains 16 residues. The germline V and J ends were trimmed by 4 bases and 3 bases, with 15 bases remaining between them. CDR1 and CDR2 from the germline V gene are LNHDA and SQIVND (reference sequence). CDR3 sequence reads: CASSNPGGTHTGELFF. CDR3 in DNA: TGTGCCAGTAGTAACCCCGGAGGAACACACACCGGGGAGCTGTTTTTT. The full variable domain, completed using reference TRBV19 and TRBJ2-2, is DGGITQSPKYLFRKEGQNVTLSCEQNLNHDAMYWYRQDPGQGLRLIYYSQIVNDFQKGDIAEGYSVSREKKESFPLTVTSAQKNPTAFYLCASSNPGGTHTGELFFGEGSRLTVL.

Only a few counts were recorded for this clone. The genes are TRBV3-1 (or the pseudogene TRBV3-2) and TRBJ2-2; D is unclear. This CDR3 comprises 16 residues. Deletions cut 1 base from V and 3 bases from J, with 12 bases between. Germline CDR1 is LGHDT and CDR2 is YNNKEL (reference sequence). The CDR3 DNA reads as TGTGCCAGCAGCCAAGGGTTTGGTCGGGACACCGGGGAGCTGTTTTTT. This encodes CASSQGFGRDTGELFF.

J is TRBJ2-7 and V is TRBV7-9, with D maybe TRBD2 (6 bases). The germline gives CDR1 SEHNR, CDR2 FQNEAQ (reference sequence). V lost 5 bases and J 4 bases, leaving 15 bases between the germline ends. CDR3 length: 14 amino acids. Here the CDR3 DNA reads TGTGCCAGCAGCCCCGAGCGGGTGACGTACGAGCAGTACTTC. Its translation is CASSPERVTYEQYF.

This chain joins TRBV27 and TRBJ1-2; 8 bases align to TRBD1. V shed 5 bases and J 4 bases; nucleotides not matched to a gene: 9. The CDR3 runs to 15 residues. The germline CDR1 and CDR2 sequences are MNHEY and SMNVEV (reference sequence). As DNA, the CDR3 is TGTGCCAGCAGTCTACGGACAGGGATTGGCTATGGCTACACCTTC. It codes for CASSLRTGIGYGYTF.

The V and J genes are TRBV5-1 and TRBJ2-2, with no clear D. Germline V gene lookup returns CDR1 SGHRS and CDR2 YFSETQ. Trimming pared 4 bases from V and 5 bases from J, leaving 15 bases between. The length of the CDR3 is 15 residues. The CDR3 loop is CASSPVGSRTGELFF. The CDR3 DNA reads TGCGCCAGCAGCCCGGTTGGCTCGAGGACCGGGGAGCTGTTTTTT.

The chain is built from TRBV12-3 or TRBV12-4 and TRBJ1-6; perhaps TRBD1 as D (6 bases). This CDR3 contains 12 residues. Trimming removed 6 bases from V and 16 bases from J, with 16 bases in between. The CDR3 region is CASSEQGLRLHF. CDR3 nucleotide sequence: TGTGCCAGCAGCGAACAGGGATTAAGGCTCCACTTT.

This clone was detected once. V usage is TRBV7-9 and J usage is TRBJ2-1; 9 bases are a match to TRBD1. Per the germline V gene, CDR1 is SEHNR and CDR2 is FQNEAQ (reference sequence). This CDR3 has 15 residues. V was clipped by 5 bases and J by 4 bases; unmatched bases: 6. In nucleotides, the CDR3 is TGTGCCAGCAGCCCGGACAGGGGCATATACAATGAGCAGTTCTTC. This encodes CASSPDRGIYNEQFF.

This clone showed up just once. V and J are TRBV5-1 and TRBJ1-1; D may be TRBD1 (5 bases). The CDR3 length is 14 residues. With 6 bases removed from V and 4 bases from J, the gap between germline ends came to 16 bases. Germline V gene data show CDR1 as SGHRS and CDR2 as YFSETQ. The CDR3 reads CASTLGGEGTEAFF. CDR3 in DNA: TGCGCCAGCACCCTGGGAGGGGAGGGCACTGAAGCTTTCTTT. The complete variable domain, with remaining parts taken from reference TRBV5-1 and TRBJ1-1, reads KAGVTQTPRYLIKTRGQQVTLSCSPISGHRSVSWYQQTPGQGLQFLFEYFSETQRNKGNFPGRFSGRQFSNSRSEMNVSTLELGDSALYLCASTLGGEGTEAFFGQGTRLTVV.

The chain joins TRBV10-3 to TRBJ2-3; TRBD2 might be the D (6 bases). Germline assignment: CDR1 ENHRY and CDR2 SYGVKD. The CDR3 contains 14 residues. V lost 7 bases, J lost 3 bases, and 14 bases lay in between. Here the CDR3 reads CAITQGLETDTQYF. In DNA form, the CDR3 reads TGTGCCATCACCCAGGGACTCGAAACAGATACGCAGTATTTT.

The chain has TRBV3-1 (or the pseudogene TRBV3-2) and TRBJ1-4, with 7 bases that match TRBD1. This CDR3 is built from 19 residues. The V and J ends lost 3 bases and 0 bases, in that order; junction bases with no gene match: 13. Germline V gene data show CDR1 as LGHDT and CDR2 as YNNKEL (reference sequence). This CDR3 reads CASSHPINRQGTTNEKLFF. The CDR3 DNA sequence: TGTGCCAGCAGCCACCCGATAAATAGACAGGGAACAACTAATGAAAAACTGTTTTTT.

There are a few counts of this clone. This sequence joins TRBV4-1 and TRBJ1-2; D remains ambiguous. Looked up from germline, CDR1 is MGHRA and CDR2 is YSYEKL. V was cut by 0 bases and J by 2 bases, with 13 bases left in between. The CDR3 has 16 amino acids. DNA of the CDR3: TGCGCCAGCAGCCAAGATTCGGCAGCCGGGAACTATGGCTACACCTTC. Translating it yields CASSQDSAAGNYGYTF.

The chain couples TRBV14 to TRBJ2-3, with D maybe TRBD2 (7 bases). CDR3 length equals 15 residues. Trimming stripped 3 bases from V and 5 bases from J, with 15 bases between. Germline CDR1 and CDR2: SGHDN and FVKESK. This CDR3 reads CASSQWGGAGDTQYF. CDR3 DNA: TGTGCCAGCAGCCAGTGGGGGGGCGCCGGAGATACGCAGTATTTT.

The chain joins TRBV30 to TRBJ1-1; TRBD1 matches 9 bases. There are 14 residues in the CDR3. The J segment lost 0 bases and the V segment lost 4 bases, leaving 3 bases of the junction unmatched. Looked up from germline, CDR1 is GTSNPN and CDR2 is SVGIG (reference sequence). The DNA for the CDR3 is TGTGCCTGGAACCGACAGGGGGTGAACACTGAAGCTTTCTTT. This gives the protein CAWNRQGVNTEAFF.

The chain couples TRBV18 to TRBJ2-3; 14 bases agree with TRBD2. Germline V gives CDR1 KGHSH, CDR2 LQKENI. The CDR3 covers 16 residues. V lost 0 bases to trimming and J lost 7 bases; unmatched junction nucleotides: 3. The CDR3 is CASSPPGTSGSYTQYF. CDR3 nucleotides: TGTGCCAGCTCACCACCGGGGACTAGCGGGAGTTATACGCAGTATTTT.

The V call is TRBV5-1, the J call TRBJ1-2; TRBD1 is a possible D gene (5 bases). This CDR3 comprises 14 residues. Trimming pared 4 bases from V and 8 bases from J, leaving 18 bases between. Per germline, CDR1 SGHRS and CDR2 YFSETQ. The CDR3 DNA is TGCGCCAGCAGCCATAATAACAGGCGTACGGGCTACACCTTC. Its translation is CASSHNNRRTGYTF.